Reported below is one T cell receptor beta chain. Its antigen is currently unknown. This table comes from immunoSEQ multiplex PCR, and its TCRdb copy is limited to in-frame clones, with some not included. Of about 460,000 clones in the sample, about 88% were seen once. The treatment here: 15 to 20 received Ad26.COV2.S at low or high dose, single or two shots; roughly five received placebo; per-sample allocation not given. On day 63 after the first injection, vaccine and placebo recipients gave samples. The sample is drawn from a study of Ad26.COV2.S vaccination and SARS-CoV-2 variants. Study-wide points: With respect to non-spike TCR breadth, vaccine and placebo recipients were similar.

Sequenced material: peripheral blood, taken in a trial of Ad26.COV2.S vaccine versus placebo. The TCR comes from a person aged 18 to 65 who received the Ad26.COV2.S COVID-19 vaccine or a placebo.

The CDR3 sequence: CASSLTPGVSEQYF. In DNA form, the CDR3 reads TGTGCCAGCAGCTTAACGCCAGGGGTTAGCGAGCAGTACTTC. The J gene is TRBJ2-7, the V gene TRBV7-3; TRBD1 is a possible D gene (6 bases). The CDR3 covers 14 residues. V lost 0 bases to trimming and J lost 6 bases, with 12 bases between them. Germline V gene data show CDR1 as SGHTA and CDR2 as FQGTGA.